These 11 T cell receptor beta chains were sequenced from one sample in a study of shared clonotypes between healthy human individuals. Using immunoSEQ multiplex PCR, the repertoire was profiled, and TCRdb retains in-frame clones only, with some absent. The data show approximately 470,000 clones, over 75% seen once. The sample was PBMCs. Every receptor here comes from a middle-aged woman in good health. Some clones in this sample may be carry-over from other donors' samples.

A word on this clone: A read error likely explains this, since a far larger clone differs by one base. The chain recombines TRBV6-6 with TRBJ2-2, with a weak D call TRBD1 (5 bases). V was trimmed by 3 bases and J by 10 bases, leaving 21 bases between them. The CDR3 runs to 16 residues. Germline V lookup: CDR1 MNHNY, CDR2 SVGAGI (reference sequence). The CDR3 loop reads CASSYSGRATAVELFF. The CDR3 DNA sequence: TGTGCCAGCAGTTATTCGGGCAGGGCGACGGCCGTGGAGCTGTTTTTT.

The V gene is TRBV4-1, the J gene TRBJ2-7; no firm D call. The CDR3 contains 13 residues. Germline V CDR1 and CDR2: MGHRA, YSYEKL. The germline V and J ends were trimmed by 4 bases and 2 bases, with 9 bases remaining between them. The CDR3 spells CASSPGRTYEQYF. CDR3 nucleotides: TGCGCCAGCAGCCCCGGCCGAACCTACGAGCAGTACTTC.

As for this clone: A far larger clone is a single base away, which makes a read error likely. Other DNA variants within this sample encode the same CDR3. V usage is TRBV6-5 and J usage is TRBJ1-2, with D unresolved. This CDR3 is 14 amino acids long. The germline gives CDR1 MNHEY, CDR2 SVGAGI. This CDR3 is CASSYSQLNYGYTF. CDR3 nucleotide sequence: TGTGCCAGCAGTTACTCCCAGTTGAACTATGGCTATACCTTC.

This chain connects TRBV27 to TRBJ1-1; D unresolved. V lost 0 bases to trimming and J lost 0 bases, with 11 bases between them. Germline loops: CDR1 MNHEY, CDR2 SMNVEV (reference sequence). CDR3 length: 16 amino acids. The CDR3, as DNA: TGTGCCAGCAGTTTATCCCGCAGGTTTATGAACACTGAAGCTTTCTTT. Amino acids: CASSLSRRFMNTEAFF.

The chain's CDR3 is CATYPGVLYGYTF. Written as DNA, the CDR3 is TGTGCCACTTACCCCGGGGTCCTCTATGGCTACACCTTC. The J gene is TRBJ1-2, the V gene TRBV19; D remains ambiguous. CDR1 and CDR2 (germline): LNHDA, SQIVND (reference sequence). V lost 10 bases and J 4 bases, leaving 16 bases between the germline ends. The CDR3 extends over 13 amino acids.

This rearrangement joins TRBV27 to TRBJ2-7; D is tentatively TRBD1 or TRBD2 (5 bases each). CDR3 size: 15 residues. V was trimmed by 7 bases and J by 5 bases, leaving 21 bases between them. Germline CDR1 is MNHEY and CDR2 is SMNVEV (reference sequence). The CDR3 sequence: CASTATGTHRDEQYF. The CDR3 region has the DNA TGTGCCAGCACCGCCACCGGGACCCACAGAGACGAGCAGTACTTC.

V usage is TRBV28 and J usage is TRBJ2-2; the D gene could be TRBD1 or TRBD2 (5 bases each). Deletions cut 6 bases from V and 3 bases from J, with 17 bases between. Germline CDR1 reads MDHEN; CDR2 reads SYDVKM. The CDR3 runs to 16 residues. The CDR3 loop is CASSSTGTRDTGELFF. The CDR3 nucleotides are TGTGCCAGCAGCTCCACCGGGACGCGAGACACCGGGGAGCTGTTTTTT.

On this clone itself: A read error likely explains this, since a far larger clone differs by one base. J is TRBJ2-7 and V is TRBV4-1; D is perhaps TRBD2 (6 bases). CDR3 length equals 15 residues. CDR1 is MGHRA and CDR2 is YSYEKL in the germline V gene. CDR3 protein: CVSSQGHGSSYEQYF. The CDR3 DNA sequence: TGCGTCAGCAGCCAAGGTCACGGGAGCTCCTACGAGCAGTACTTC.

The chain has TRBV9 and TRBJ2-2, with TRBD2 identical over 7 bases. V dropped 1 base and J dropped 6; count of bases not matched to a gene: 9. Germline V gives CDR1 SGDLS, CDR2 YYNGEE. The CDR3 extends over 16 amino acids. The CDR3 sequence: CASSVRGRAVAGELFF. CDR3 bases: TGTGCCAGCAGCGTACGAGGGAGGGCCGTGGCCGGGGAGCTGTTTTTT.

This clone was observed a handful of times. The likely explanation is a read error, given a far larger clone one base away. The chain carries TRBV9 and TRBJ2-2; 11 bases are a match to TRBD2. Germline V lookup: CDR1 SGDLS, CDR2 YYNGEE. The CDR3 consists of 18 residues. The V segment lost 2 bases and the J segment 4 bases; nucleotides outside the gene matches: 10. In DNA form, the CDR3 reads TGTGCCAGCAGCGTGTTAGCGGGAGGGCCCCCGTCCACCGGGGAGCTGTTTTTT. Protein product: CASSVLAGGPPSTGELFF. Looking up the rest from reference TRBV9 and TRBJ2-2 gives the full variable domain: DSGVTQTPKHLITATGQRVTLRCSPRSGDLSVYWYQQSLDQGLQFLIQYYNGEERAKGNILERFSAQQFPDLHSELNLSSLELGDSALYFCASSVLAGGPPSTGELFFGEGSRLTVL.

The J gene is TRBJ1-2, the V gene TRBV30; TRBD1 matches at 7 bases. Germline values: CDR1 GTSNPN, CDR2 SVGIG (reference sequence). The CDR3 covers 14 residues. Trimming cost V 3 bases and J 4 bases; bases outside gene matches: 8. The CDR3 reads CAWSVSGGGYGYTF. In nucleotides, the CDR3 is TGTGCCTGGAGCGTTTCAGGGGGAGGCTATGGCTACACCTTC.